The T cell receptor beta chain under discussion was sequenced for a study of T cell responses to AZD1222 COVID-19 vaccine. Study information: Whether given at about 4 or about 12 weeks, second doses were pooled. The study's findings and limits: Baseline seropositives among AZD1222 recipients totaled only 5 to 7. Vaccine-associated CD4 TCRs ranged over spike, dominating at 160-218 and 743-854. The donor cohort was predominantly white British with a female majority, and clonal diversity may have been underestimated.

Trimming stripped 6 bases from V and 1 base from J, with 13 bases between. Germline lookup yields CDR1 MDHEN and CDR2 SYDVKM. CDR3 size: 14 residues. Regarding this clone: The antigen remains undetermined.

The table came from immunoSEQ multiplex PCR; TCRdb's copy has only in-frame clones and leaves some out. The sample shows about 130,000 clones, roughly 82% of them seen only once. This sequence joins TRBV28 and TRBJ2-7, with D maybe TRBD1 (6 bases). The sample was peripheral blood, taken on day 0 of AZD1222 vaccination. The TCR comes from an adult in good health. CDR3 DNA: TGTGCCAGCAGAACAGGGAAAAGTTCCTACGAGCAGTACTTC. Translation: CASRTGKSSYEQYF.